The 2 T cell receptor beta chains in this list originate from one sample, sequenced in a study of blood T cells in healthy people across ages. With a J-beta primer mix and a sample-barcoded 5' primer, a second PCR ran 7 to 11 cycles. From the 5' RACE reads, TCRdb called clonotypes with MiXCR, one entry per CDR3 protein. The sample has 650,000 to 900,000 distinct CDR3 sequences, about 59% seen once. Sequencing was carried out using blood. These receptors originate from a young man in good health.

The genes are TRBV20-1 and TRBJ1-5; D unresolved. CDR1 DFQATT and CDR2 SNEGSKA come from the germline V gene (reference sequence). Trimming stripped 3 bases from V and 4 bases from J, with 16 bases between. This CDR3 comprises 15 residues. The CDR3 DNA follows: TGCAGTGCTAGTAGTCGAGGGAGGGAAAATCAGCCCCAGCATTTT. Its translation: CSASSRGRENQPQHF.

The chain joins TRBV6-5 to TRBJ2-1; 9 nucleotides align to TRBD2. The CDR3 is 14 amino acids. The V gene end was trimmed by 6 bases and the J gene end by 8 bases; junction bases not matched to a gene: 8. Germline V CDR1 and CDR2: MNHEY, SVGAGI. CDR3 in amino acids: CASSRSGGIDEQFF. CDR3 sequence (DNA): TGTGCCAGCAGCAGGAGCGGGGGGATTGATGAGCAGTTCTTC.